This TCR beta chain was observed in a study of response to subunit inactivated influenza vaccine. Study-level points and caveats: The authors put forward the suggestion that each seasonal influenza vaccination may bring in only a limited number of new T cells.

TCRdb redid the calling of the RT-PCR reads with MiXCR, one entry per CDR3 protein. The table has about 530,000 distinct CDR3 sequences, 12% seen once. The sample holds a few counts of this clonotype. As yet, its antigen is unknown. Sequenced here: PBMCs from blood, sampled on the day of vaccination. This sequence originates from a man aged 50-59 years who received an inactivated influenza vaccine.

CDR3 residues: CASSGAGGGDTQYF. In DNA form, the CDR3 reads TGTGCCAGCAGCGGAGCGGGAGGAGGTGATACGCAGTATTTT. The chain recombines TRBV7-2 with TRBJ2-3, with 9 positions matching TRBD2. The CDR3 has 14 amino acids. Germline-derived CDR1 and CDR2 are SGHTA and FQGNSA. V shed 5 bases, J shed 6 bases, and the junction held 6 bases outside the gene matches.